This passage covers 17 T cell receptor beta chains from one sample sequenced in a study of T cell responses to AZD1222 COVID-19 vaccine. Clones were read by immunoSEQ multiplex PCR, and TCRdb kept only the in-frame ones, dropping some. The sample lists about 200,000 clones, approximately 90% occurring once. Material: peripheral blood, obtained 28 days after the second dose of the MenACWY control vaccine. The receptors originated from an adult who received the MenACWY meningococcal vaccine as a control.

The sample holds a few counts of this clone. The CDR3 region has the DNA TGTGCCAGCAGTTTATCGCCAGGGCAGCCCCAGCATTTT. The encoded protein is CASSLSPGQPQHF. The gene calls are TRBV27 and TRBJ1-5, with D possibly being TRBD1 (5 bases). V lost 0 bases to trimming and J lost 7 bases, with 7 bases between them. Germline assignment: CDR1 MNHEY and CDR2 SMNVEV (reference sequence). The CDR3 runs 13 residues.

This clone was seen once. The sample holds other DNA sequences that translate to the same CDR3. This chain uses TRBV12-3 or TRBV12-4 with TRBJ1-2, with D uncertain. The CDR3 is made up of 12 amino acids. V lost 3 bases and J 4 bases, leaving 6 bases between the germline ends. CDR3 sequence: CASSLATYGYTF. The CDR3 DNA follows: TGTGCCAGCAGTTTGGCGACCTATGGCTACACCTTC.

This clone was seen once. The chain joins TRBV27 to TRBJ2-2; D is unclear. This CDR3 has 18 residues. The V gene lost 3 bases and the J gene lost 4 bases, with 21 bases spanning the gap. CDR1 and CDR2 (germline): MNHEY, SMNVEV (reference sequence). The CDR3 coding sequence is TGTGCCAGCAGTTTTCCAACGGACCCTAGGGAACGCACCGGGGAGCTGTTTTTT. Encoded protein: CASSFPTDPRERTGELFF.

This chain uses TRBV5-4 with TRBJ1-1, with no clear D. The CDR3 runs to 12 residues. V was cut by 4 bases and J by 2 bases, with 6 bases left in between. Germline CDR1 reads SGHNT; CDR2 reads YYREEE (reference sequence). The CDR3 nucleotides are TGTGCCAGCAGCCCAGGTAACACTGAAGCTTTCTTT. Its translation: CASSPGNTEAFF.

The CDR3 sequence is CASSYRGEAPYNEQFF. The CDR3 region has the DNA TGTGCCAGCAGCTACCGGGGGGAGGCCCCCTACAATGAGCAGTTCTTC. The chain has TRBV6-6 and TRBJ2-1; 7 positions match TRBD2. Germline CDR1 and CDR2: MNHNY and SVGAGI (reference sequence). The V segment lost 6 bases and the J segment 2 bases; nucleotides outside the gene matches: 10. The CDR3 runs 16 residues.

The CDR3 nucleotides read TGTGCCAGCAGCGGCTTGGGGAACACTGAAGCTTTCTTT. Protein: CASSGLGNTEAFF. The chain carries TRBV9 and TRBJ1-1; D not resolved. Trimming removed 3 bases at V and 1 base at J, with 7 bases between. The CDR3 is made up of 13 amino acids. CDR1 and CDR2 (germline): SGDLS, YYNGEE.

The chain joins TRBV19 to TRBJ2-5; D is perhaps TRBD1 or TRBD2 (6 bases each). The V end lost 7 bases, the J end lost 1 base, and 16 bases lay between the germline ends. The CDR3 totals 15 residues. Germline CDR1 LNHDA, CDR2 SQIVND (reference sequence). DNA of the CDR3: TGTGCCAGTACCCGGGCGAGGGGGGCCCAAGAGACCCAGTACTTC. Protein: CASTRARGAQETQYF.

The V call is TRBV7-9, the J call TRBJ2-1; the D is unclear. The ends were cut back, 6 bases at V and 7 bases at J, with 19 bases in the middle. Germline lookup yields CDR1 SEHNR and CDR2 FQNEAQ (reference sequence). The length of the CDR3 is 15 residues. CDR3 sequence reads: CASRLRVREGNEQFF. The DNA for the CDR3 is TGTGCCAGCAGGTTACGGGTCCGAGAAGGTAATGAGCAGTTCTTC. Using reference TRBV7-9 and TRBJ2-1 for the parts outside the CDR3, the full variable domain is DTGVSQNPRHKITKRGQNVTFRCDPISEHNRLYWYRQTLGQGPEFLTYFQNEAQLEKSRLLSDRFSAERPKGSFSTLEIQRTEQGDSAMYLCASRLRVREGNEQFFGPGTRLTVL.

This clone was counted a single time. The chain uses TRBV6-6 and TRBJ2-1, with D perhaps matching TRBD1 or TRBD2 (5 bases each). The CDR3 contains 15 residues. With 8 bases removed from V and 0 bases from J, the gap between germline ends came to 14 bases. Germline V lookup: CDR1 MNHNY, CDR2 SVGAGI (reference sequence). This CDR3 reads CASLSGASSYNEQFF. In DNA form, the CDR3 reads TGTGCCAGCCTGTCCGGGGCTAGCTCCTACAATGAGCAGTTCTTC.

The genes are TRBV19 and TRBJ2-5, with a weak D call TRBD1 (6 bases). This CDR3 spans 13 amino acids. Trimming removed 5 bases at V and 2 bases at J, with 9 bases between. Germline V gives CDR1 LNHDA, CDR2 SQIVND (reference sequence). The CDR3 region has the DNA TGTGCCAGTAGTCCCCAGGGGCAAGAGACCCAGTACTTC. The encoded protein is CASSPQGQETQYF. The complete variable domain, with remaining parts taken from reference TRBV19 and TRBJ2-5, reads DGGITQSPKYLFRKEGQNVTLSCEQNLNHDAMYWYRQDPGQGLRLIYYSQIVNDFQKGDIAEGYSVSREKKESFPLTVTSAQKNPTAFYLCASSPQGQETQYFGPGTRLLVL.

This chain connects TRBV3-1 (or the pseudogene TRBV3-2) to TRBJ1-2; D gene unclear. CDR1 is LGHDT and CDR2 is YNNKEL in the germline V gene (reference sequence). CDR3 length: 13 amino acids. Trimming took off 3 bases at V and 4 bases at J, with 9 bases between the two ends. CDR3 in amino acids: CASSQEQSYGYTF. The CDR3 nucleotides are TGTGCCAGCAGCCAGGAACAGAGCTATGGCTACACCTTC.

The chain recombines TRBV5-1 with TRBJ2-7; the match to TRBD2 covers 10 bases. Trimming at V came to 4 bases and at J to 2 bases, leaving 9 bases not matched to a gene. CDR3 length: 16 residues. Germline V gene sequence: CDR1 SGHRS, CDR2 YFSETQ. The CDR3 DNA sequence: TGCGCCAGCAGCCGTACTAGCGGGGTTCAGGCCTACGAGCAGTACTTC. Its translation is CASSRTSGVQAYEQYF.

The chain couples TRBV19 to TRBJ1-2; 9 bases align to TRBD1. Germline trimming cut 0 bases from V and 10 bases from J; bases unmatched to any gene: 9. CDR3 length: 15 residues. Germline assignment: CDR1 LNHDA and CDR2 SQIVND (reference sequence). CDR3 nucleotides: TGTGCCAGTAGTATAGATCCCACGGGACAGGGATTCTACACCTTC. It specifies CASSIDPTGQGFYTF.

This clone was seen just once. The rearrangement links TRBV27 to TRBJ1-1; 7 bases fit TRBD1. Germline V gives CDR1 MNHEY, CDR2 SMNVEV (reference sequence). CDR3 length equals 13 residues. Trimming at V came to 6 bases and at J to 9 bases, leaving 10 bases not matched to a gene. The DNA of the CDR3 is TGTGCCAGCAGCTTGATAACAGGGGAGAAAGCTTTCTTT. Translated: CASSLITGEKAFF.

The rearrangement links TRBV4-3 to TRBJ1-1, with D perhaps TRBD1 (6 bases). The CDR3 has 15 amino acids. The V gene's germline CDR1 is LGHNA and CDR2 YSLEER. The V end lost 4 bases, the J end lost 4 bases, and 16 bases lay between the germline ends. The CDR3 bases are TGCGCCAGCAGCCCCCTGGTCGGGGGCGGCACTGAAGCTTTCTTT. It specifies CASSPLVGGGTEAFF.

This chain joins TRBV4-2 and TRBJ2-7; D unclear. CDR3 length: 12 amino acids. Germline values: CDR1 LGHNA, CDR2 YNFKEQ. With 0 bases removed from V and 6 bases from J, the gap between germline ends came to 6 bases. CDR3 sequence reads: CASSQDLGEQYF. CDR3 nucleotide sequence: TGTGCCAGCAGCCAAGATTTAGGCGAGCAGTACTTC.

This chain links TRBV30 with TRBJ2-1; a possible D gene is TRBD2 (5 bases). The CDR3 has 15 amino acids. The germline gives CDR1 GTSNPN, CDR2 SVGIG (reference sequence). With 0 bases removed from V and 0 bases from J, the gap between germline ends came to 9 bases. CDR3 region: CAWSVVGSSYNEQFF. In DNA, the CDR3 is TGTGCCTGGAGTGTGGTGGGGAGCTCCTACAATGAGCAGTTCTTC.